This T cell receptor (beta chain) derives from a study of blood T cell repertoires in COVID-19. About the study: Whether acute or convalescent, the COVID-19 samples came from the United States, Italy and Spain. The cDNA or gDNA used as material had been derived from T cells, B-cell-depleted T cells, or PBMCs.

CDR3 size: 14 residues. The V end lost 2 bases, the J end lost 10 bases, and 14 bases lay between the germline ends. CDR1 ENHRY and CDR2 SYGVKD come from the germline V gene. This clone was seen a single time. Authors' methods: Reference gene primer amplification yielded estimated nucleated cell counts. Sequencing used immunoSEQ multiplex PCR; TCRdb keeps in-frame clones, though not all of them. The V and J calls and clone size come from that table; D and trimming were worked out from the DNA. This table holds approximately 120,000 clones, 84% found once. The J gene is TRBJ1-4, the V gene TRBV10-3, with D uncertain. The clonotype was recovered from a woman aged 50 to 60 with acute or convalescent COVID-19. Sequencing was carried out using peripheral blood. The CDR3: CAISESGQAGKLFF. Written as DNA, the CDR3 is TGTGCCATCAGTGAGAGTGGGCAGGCAGGAAAACTGTTTTTT.